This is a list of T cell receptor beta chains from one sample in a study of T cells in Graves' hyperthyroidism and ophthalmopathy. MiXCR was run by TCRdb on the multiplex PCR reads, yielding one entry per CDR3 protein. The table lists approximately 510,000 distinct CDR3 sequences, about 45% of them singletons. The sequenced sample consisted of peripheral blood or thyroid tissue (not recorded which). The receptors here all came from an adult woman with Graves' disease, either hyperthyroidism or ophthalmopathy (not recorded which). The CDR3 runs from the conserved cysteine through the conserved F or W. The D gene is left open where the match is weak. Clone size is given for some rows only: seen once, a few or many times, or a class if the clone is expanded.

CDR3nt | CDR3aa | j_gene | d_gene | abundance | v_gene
TGTGCCAGCAGTGAATCGGAAGGGGTTCAGCCCCAGCATTTT | CASSESEGVQPQHF | TRBJ1-5 | NA | once | TRBV2
TGTGCCAGCAGTCGCGGACTAGCGGGAGGGGGAGAGACCCAGTACTTC | CASSRGLAGGGETQYF | TRBJ2-5 | TRBD2 | few | TRBV6-1
TGTGCCAGCAGCTTATGGGGGGCTGGGACTAATGAAAAACTGTTTTTT | CASSLWGAGTNEKLFF | TRBJ1-4 | NA | NA | TRBV11-2
TGTGCCAGTGGCCCGCAGGGGGAGATTCAGCCCCAGCATTTT | CASGPQGEIQPQHF | TRBJ1-5 | TRBD1 | once | TRBV19
TGCGCCAGCCGGGGGGTTCGAGATTCACCCCTCCACTTT | CASRGVRDSPLHF | TRBJ1-6 | NA | NA | TRBV5-1
TGTGCCAGCAGCTCCGCCGGAGGCTACGAGCAGTACTTC | CASSSAGGYEQYF | TRBJ2-7 | NA | many | TRBV7-9
TGTGCCAGCAGCGCGAGACGGCGGATGAACACTGAAGCTTTCTTT | CASSARRRMNTEAFF | TRBJ1-1 | NA | few | TRBV7-9
TGTGCCAGCAGCCAAGCGATATTGCAGGGGGGCAACGGCTACACCTTC | CASSQAILQGGNGYTF | TRBJ1-2 | TRBD1 | NA | TRBV3-1
TGTGCCAGCAGACCCAGTACAGGGGACAATCAGCCCCAGTACTTC | CASRPSTGDNQPQYF | TRBJ2-5 | TRBD1 | few | TRBV12-3/TRBV12-4
TGTGCCAGCAGCTGGGACAGGTTGAACCAAGAGACCCAGTACTTC | CASSWDRLNQETQYF | TRBJ2-5 | TRBD1 | many | TRBV5-4
TGCAGTGCTTATACCCGAGCGGGACAAGAGACCCAGTACTTC | CSAYTRAGQETQYF | TRBJ2-5 | TRBD2 | NA | TRBV20-1
TGTGCCAGCAGTTACTCCGTTGGGGCAACTAATGAAAAACTGTTTTTT | CASSYSVGATNEKLFF | TRBJ1-4 | NA | NA | TRBV6-6
TGTGCCAGCAGCCCCCTGGGACAGGGAAGCTATGGCTACACCTTC | CASSPLGQGSYGYTF | TRBJ1-2 | TRBD1 | many | TRBV7-2
TGTGCCACCAAAAGCGGACCGCCCAGGGGTAGGGAGACCCAGTACTTC | CATKSGPPRGRETQYF | TRBJ2-5 | NA | NA | TRBV24-1
TGTGCCAGCAGCTTATTAGGCCCAGGGACCCAGTACTTC | CASSLLGPGTQYF | TRBJ2-5 | NA | NA | TRBV5-6
TGCAGTGCTAGAGTAAGCAGGGACTATGGCTACACCTTC | CSARVSRDYGYTF | TRBJ1-2 | NA | few | TRBV20-1
TGTGCCAGCAAGGGACAGTTATTCTCTGGGGCCAACGTCCTGACTTTC | CASKGQLFSGANVLTF | TRBJ2-6 | TRBD1 | NA | TRBV2
TGCAGCCTCGACACGGCAATGATAGTCTACGAGCAGTACTTC | CSLDTAMIVYEQYF | TRBJ2-7 | NA | NA | TRBV29-1
TGCAGCGTTGCCCCTGCTAGCACAGATACGCAGTATTTT | CSVAPASTDTQYF | TRBJ2-3 | NA | NA | TRBV29-1
TGCAGCGGCCGCTTCGCTGGGACCTCTAACACTGAAGCTTTCTTT | CSGRFAGTSNTEAFF | TRBJ1-1 | NA | NA | TRBV29-1
TGCAGCGCGGACGTCGGCTGGGCGGTCGGTGAGACCCAGTACTTC | CSADVGWAVGETQYF | TRBJ2-5 | NA | many | TRBV29-1
TGCGCCAGCACAACTAGCAACGAGCAGTACTTC | CASTTSNEQYF | TRBJ2-7 | NA | many | TRBV10-2
TGCAGCGTTGAAGGGGGGCGTGGGGCCAACGTCCTGACTTTC | CSVEGGRGANVLTF | TRBJ2-6 | NA | many | TRBV29-1
TGTGCCATCAGTGAAAGGTCGACAGGGGGTTTCTCTGGGGCCAACGTCCTGACTTTC | CAISERSTGGFSGANVLTF | TRBJ2-6 | TRBD1 | NA | TRBV10-3
TGCAGTGCTCCACTAGCGGGCATAAGAGAGCAGTACTTC | CSAPLAGIREQYF | TRBJ2-7 | TRBD2 | many | TRBV20-1
TGTGCCAGCAGCCCCGCCAGGACTCCGCCCGAGCAGTACTTC | CASSPARTPPEQYF | TRBJ2-7 | NA | few | TRBV7-9
TGTGCCACCCGAACCGGGACGGGGGGCGAACAGCCCCAGCATTTT | CATRTGTGGEQPQHF | TRBJ1-5 | NA | NA | TRBV19
TGCAGCGTACAGCGGATCACTAGCACAGATACGCAGTATTTT | CSVQRITSTDTQYF | TRBJ2-3 | NA | many | TRBV29-1
TGTGCCAGCAGTGAGGTCAGCTCCTACGAGCAGTACTTC | CASSEVSSYEQYF | TRBJ2-7 | NA | few | TRBV2
TGCAGCGTTGTAACGCCAGCCGGCGAGCAGTACTTC | CSVVTPAGEQYF | TRBJ2-7 | NA | NA | TRBV29-1
TGTGCCAGCAGCTTCGCCGCCCCCGGGACTAGCTTTGAGCAGTACTTC | CASSFAAPGTSFEQYF | TRBJ2-7 | TRBD2 | NA | TRBV7-9
TGCAGCGTTGCCGGAGCTAGCGGGGCCGTCCACGAGCAGTACTTC | CSVAGASGAVHEQYF | TRBJ2-7 | TRBD2 | NA | TRBV29-1
TGTGCCAGCAGTTTAGCGCTTCGGGACAGAGAGCTGTTTTTT | CASSLALRDRELFF | TRBJ2-2 | TRBD1 | NA | TRBV12-3/TRBV12-4
TGTGCCAGCAGCTTAGACGGCGGGAGGGTACGCGAGCAGTACTTC | CASSLDGGRVREQYF | TRBJ2-7 | TRBD2 | NA | TRBV7-2
TGTGCCAGTAGAACGGACAGTCTTTCTGGGGCCAACGTCCTGACTTTC | CASRTDSLSGANVLTF | TRBJ2-6 | NA | few | TRBV19
TGCGCCAGCTCTCCCGGACAGATTGATTCACCCCTCCACTTT | CASSPGQIDSPLHF | TRBJ1-6 | NA | once | TRBV5-1
TGTGCCAGCAGCGGCCTCTTAAATGAAAAACTGTTTTTT | CASSGLLNEKLFF | TRBJ1-4 | NA | many | TRBV2
TGTGCCATCAGTCCGTCGACAGGGGCTGAAAAACTGTTTTTT | CAISPSTGAEKLFF | TRBJ1-4 | TRBD1 | NA | TRBV2
TGTGCCATCAGTGACCACGGACAGGGGTTTGGCTACACCTTC | CAISDHGQGFGYTF | TRBJ1-2 | TRBD1 | many | TRBV10-3
TGTGCCTGGAGAAGGACCTCAAACACTGAAGCTTTCTTT | CAWRRTSNTEAFF | TRBJ1-1 | NA | NA | TRBV30
TGTGCCAGCAGCCACCGGGAGGGCCCGTACCAAGAGACCCAGTACTTC | CASSHREGPYQETQYF | TRBJ2-5 | TRBD2 | NA | TRBV7-2
TGTGCCAGCGGGCGGCGGACAGGGGGATCCTACGAGCAGTACTTC | CASGRRTGGSYEQYF | TRBJ2-7 | TRBD1 | NA | TRBV6-1
TGCGCCAGCAGTCCAGGGTCTTACAACTATGGCTACACCTTC | CASSPGSYNYGYTF | TRBJ1-2 | NA | many | TRBV5-1
TGTGCCAGCAGCTACAGACGCGGAGGGTATGGCTACACCTTC | CASSYRRGGYGYTF | TRBJ1-2 | NA | many | TRBV7-9
TGTGCCAGCAGTTTAGGGGGGGCTCGCAATCAGCCCCAGCATTTT | CASSLGGARNQPQHF | TRBJ1-5 | NA | few | TRBV28
TGTGCCAGCAGCACCCGGGACATCCCTCACAATCAGCCCCAGCATTTT | CASSTRDIPHNQPQHF | TRBJ1-5 | NA | many | TRBV7-8
TGTGCCAGCAGCGCCGGGACGGTGCGAGGCTACACCTTC | CASSAGTVRGYTF | TRBJ1-2 | NA | few | TRBV13
TGCGCCAGCAGCCGAGAGCACGGCCAAGAGACCCAGTACTTC | CASSREHGQETQYF | TRBJ2-5 | NA | NA | TRBV4-3
TGCAGTGCTCGGGACGACCCTTTTGGCTACACCTTC | CSARDDPFGYTF | TRBJ1-2 | NA | NA | TRBV20-1
TGCAGCGTGACTTGGCAGGGGGATCAGCCCCAGCATTTT | CSVTWQGDQPQHF | TRBJ1-5 | TRBD1 | NA | TRBV29-1
TGTGCCACTCCTTCAGTGAGCGTCACTGAAGCTTTCTTT | CATPSVSVTEAFF | TRBJ1-1 | NA | many | TRBV6-4
TGTGCCAGCAGCGTCCAGGGGAAGTACACCTTC | CASSVQGKYTF | TRBJ1-2 | NA | NA | TRBV9
TGTGCCAGTAGTATGGAAGGAGTGGGCTACACCTTC | CASSMEGVGYTF | TRBJ1-2 | NA | NA | TRBV19
TGTGCCAGCAGCTTGCAGGGGGGTGGGTCCTACGAGCAGTACTTC | CASSLQGGGSYEQYF | TRBJ2-7 | NA | NA | TRBV7-8
TGTGCCATCAGTTCAGGGTCCTACGAGCAGTACTTC | CAISSGSYEQYF | TRBJ2-7 | NA | NA | TRBV10-3
TGTGCCAGCAGCTTAGGTCCATTGGGACAGGGCCTCTCCTACGAGCAGTACTTC | CASSLGPLGQGLSYEQYF | TRBJ2-7 | TRBD1 | NA | TRBV7-8
TGTGCCAGCAGCTTAGGGACGTACGAAGTCCACTTT | CASSLGTYEVHF | TRBJ1-6 | NA | NA | TRBV7-9
TGTGCCAGCAGCTTACCTACAGGGTATGCGGACACTGAAGCTTTCTTT | CASSLPTGYADTEAFF | TRBJ1-1 | NA | many | TRBV11-2
TGCAGTGCTAGAGTTGGGGTGTCTGGATCACCCCTCCACTTT | CSARVGVSGSPLHF | TRBJ1-6 | NA | many | TRBV20-1
TGTGCCAGCAGTCCACTTAACGTGGGTGGGACTGAAGCTTTCTTT | CASSPLNVGGTEAFF | TRBJ1-1 | NA | NA | TRBV6-5